The 8 T cell receptor beta chains below all came from one sample that was sequenced in a study of T cell responses to AZD1222 COVID-19 vaccine. The data were produced by immunoSEQ multiplex PCR, yet TCRdb's version contains in-frame clones alone and is incomplete. The repertoire holds 75,000 to 90,000 clones, with around nine tenths as singletons. This specimen consisted of peripheral blood, obtained on day 0 of AZD1222 vaccination. Receptors were obtained from an adult in good health.

The V and J genes are TRBV6-5 and TRBJ2-1; D unresolved. V was cut by 6 bases and J by 3 bases, with 12 bases left in between. There are 14 residues in the CDR3. The germline V gene has CDR1 MNHEY and CDR2 SVGAGI. This CDR3 is CASSPAAIYNEQFF. The CDR3 DNA reads TGTGCCAGCAGCCCGGCCGCCATCTACAATGAGCAGTTCTTC.

V is TRBV27 and J is TRBJ2-1; no definite D call. The CDR3 is 11 residues long. The germline V gene encodes CDR1 MNHEY and CDR2 SMNVEV (reference sequence). Trimming shortened V by 4 bases and J by 4 bases, and 2 bases separated the two germline ends. The CDR3 spells CASSYYNEQFF. CDR3 DNA: TGTGCCAGCAGTTATTACAATGAGCAGTTCTTC.

The V and J genes are TRBV29-1 and TRBJ2-3; D might be TRBD2 (7 bases). CDR1 and CDR2 (germline): SQVTM, ANQGSEA. The CDR3 length is 14 residues. Deletions cut 1 base from V and 4 bases from J, with 12 bases between. CDR3 coding DNA: TGCAGCGTTGAAGGGGGGAGGGGGGCAGATACGCAGTATTTT. The encoded protein is CSVEGGRGADTQYF.

The rearrangement links TRBV6-4 to TRBJ2-3; 7 bases are shared with TRBD1. The germline V gene encodes CDR1 MRHNA and CDR2 SNTAGT. CDR3 length: 14 residues. V lost 4 bases and J lost 2; bases outside the gene matches: 3. The CDR3 DNA is TGTGCCAGCAGTGCCACAGGGGACACAGATACGCAGTATTTT. It specifies CASSATGDTDTQYF.

This chain links TRBV14 with TRBJ1-2; tentatively, D is TRBD1 (5 bases). From germline, CDR1 is SGHDN and CDR2 FVKESK. V shed 3 bases and J shed 5 bases, with 13 bases lying between them. This CDR3 contains 14 residues. The CDR3 DNA follows: TGTGCCAGCAGCCATTCCGGATGGGGGTATGGCTACACCTTC. Translating it yields CASSHSGWGYGYTF.

J is TRBJ2-1 and V is TRBV6-5; TRBD1 aligns across 7 bases. The CDR3 spans 15 residues. Germline V gene data show CDR1 as MNHEY and CDR2 as SVGAGI. The trim removed 6 bases at V and 7 bases at J, leaving 12 bases unmatched. For the CDR3, the DNA is TGTGCCAGCAGGGTAGGGGGCTTTGGTCTAAATGAGCAGTTCTTC. Translation gives CASRVGGFGLNEQFF.

This rearrangement joins TRBV7-8 to TRBJ1-2; 8 bases line up with TRBD1. The length of the CDR3 is 13 residues. Germline V lookup: CDR1 SGHVS, CDR2 FQNEAQ. V lost 5 bases to trimming and J lost 2 bases; unmatched junction nucleotides: 1. Here the CDR3 reads CASSRTGNYGYTF. The CDR3 region has the DNA TGTGCCAGCAGCCGGACAGGGAACTATGGCTACACCTTC.

This clone showed up just once. This sequence joins TRBV19 and TRBJ1-1; tentative D call: TRBD1 (5 bases). The V end lost 7 bases, the J end lost 1 base, and 13 bases lay between the germline ends. Germline V CDR1 and CDR2: LNHDA, SQIVND (reference sequence). The CDR3 loop spans 14 amino acids. CDR3 protein: CASTSTTENTEAFF. As DNA, the CDR3 is TGTGCCAGTACCTCTACGACAGAGAACACTGAAGCTTTCTTT.